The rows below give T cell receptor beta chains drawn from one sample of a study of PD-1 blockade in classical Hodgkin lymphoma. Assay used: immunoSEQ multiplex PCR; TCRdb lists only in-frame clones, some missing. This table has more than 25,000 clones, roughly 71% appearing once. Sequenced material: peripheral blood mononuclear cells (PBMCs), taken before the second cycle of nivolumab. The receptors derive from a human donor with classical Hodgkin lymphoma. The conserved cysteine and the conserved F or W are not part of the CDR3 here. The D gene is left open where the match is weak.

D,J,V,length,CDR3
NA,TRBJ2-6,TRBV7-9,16,ASSLGLSQGSGANVLT
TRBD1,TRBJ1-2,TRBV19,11,ASSHRGQSGYT
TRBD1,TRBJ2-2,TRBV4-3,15,ASSQGNGQGAGGELF
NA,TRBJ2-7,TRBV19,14,ASKSGKTEGSYEQY
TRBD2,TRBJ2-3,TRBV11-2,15,ASSLSTSGGLLGTQY
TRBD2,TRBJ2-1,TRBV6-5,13,ASSMTSGVWNEQF
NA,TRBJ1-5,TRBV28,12,ASSFGQRNQPQH
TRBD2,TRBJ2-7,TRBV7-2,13,ASSLTGGGAYEQY
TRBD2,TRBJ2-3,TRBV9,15,ASSAWTSGRASDTQY
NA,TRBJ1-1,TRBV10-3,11,ASSLVVNTEAF
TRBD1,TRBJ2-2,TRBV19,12,ASRMAQGGGELF
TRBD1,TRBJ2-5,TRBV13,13,ASSQLTGGVETQY
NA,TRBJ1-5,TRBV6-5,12,ASSPTGYHQPQH
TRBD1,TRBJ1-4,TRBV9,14,ASSLGTVATNEKLF
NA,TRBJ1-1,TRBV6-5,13,ASSPLASRNTEAF
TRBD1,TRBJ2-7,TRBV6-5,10,ASGDRRYEQY
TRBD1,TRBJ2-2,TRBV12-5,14,ASGFTGAFKTGELF
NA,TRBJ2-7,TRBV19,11,ASSIAPPAEQY
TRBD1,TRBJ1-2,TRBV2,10,ASRGTAYGYT
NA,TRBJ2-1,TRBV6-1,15,ASSDLTGTLGGNEQF
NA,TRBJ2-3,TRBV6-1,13,ASSVNQGNTDTQY
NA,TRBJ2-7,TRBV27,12,ASSFRETIAEQY
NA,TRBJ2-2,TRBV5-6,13,ASSFRGSNTGELF
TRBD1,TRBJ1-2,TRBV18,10,ASSQDRERYT
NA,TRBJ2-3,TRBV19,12,ASSKAVSGGTQY
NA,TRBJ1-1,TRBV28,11,ASSLLGASEAF
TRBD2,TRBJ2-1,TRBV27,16,ASSYGLAGGPSYNEQF
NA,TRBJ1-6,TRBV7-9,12,ASSLAGGNSPLH
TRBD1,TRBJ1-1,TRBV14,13,ASSQAGGLHTEAF
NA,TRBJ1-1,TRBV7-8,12,ASSYKIMNTEAF
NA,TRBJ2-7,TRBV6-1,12,ASSADREGLEQY
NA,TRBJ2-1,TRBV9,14,ASSVVAGLTNNEQF
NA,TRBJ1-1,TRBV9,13,ASSVGQNRNTEAF
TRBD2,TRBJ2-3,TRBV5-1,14,ASSGGLAGGRDTQY
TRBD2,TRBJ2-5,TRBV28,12,ASRVAGFQETQY